This T cell receptor beta chain was retrieved from a study of T cells after yellow fever vaccination. The overall study: Libraries from low-cell-number fractions were prepared with the SMART-Seq v4 Ultra Low Input RNA kit.

UMIs and a universal primer site were added when TCR cDNA was made by 5'RACE template switching. TCRdb called the 5' RACE reads again in MiXCR, with one record for every CDR3 protein. Of a few hundred thousand distinct CDR3 sequences detected, almost 4% appear once; the ten largest clones hold 20% to 30%. Material: PBMCs, obtained 5 days after the yellow fever booster vaccination. The clonotype comes from a man aged 18 to 29 who received the YFV17D yellow fever vaccine.

The CDR3 is CASSQDPGNLDTGELFF. Here the CDR3 DNA reads TGCGCCAGCAGCCAAGATCCCGGGAATCTCGACACCGGGGAGCTGTTTTTT. The rearrangement links TRBV4-3 to TRBJ2-2, with D tentatively TRBD2 (5 bases). The CDR3 length is 17 residues. In germline, CDR1 is LGHNA, CDR2 YSLEER. The V end lost 0 bases, the J end lost 3 bases, and 14 bases lay between the germline ends.